This T cell receptor (beta chain) was profiled in a study of blood T cell repertoires in COVID-19. Whole-study context: The study drew acute and convalescent COVID-19 samples from the United States, Italy and Spain. Sources were T cells, B-cell-depleted T cells, or PBMCs; the material itself was cDNA or gDNA.

Germline CDR1 and CDR2: SGDLS and YYNGEE. CDR3 length: 16 residues. The V gene end was trimmed by 6 bases and the J gene end by 5 bases; junction bases not matched to a gene: 12. How the authors handled the data: Reference gene primer amplification in the assay estimated nucleated cell counts. The method was immunoSEQ multiplex PCR; TCRdb's version includes in-frame clones alone and lacks a portion of them. Clone size and the V and J calls come from that table; the DNA yielded D and trimming. The sample gives tens of thousands of clones, about 90% of which show up once; over 6.5% is in the top ten. Sequencing was performed on peripheral blood. The receptor comes from a man aged 55-75 years with active COVID-19. The rearrangement links TRBV9 to TRBJ2-2; 8 nucleotides agree with TRBD1. Here the CDR3 reads CASTLAQGAGTGELFF. As DNA, the CDR3 is TGTGCCAGCACCTTAGCGCAGGGGGCGGGAACCGGGGAGCTGTTTTTT.